This T cell receptor (beta chain) emerged from a study of T cells after yellow fever vaccination. Whole-study results and caveats: Across the CD4 and CD8 compartments, a small share of clonotypes was present in both. Reappearing after the booster were most of the clones from primary vaccination (96% CD4, 85% to 90% CD8). The bulk population could contribute abundant contaminating clonotypes to FACS-sorted repertoires.

Per the germline V gene, CDR1 is SGHVS and CDR2 is FNYEAQ. V gave up 3 bases and J gave up 10 bases; unmatched junction bases: 1. The CDR3 extends over 11 amino acids. MiXCR, run by TCRdb on the 5' RACE reads, gives a single entry per CDR3 protein. The table lists hundreds of thousands of distinct CDR3 sequences, less than 25% of them singletons. On this clonotype itself: The antigen is not known.

This TCR was recovered from a man aged 18 to 29 who received the YFV17D yellow fever vaccine. This chain joins TRBV7-6 and TRBJ2-3; the match to TRBD1 covers 7 bases. Sequenced material: PBMCs, taken approximately 22 days after the first yellow fever vaccination. CDR3 residues: CASSFGTAQYF. DNA for the CDR3: TGTGCCAGCAGCTTCGGGACAGCGCAGTATTTT.